This is a list of T cell receptor beta chains from one sample in a study of T and B cells in COVID-19 patients. TCRdb processed the multiplex PCR reads anew with MiXCR; each CDR3 protein has one entry. This table has tens of thousands of distinct CDR3 sequences, 25% to 30% appearing once. The sequenced sample consisted of blood. The receptors derive from a human donor who had recovered from COVID-19. Each CDR3 is given with its conserved first and last residue. A D gene is named only where the DNA matches it firmly. Part of the rows lack a size; the others show once, few, many or a class for expanded clones.

abundance: .; j_gene: TRBJ2-1; d_gene: TRBD2; v_gene: TRBV24-1; CDR3nt: TGTGCCACCAGTGATGTGACTAGCGGGGGGGAGCAGTTCTTC; CDR3aa: CATSDVTSGGEQFF
abundance: medium-sized; j_gene: TRBJ2-1; d_gene: TRBD1; v_gene: TRBV29-1; CDR3nt: TGCAGCGTTGATCTCGGGGACAGTGTCTATGAGCAGTTCTTC; CDR3aa: CSVDLGDSVYEQFF
abundance: .; j_gene: TRBJ2-7; d_gene: .; v_gene: TRBV18; CDR3nt: TGTGCCAGCTCACCAGTTGTGGGAAACGAGCAGTACTTC; CDR3aa: CASSPVVGNEQYF
abundance: few; j_gene: TRBJ1-6; d_gene: TRBD1; v_gene: TRBV6-5; CDR3nt: TGTGCCAGCAGCTCGGGACAGGGGGGGAGTTCACCCCTCCACTTT; CDR3aa: CASSSGQGGSSPLHF
abundance: .; j_gene: TRBJ2-3; d_gene: TRBD2; v_gene: TRBV20-1; CDR3nt: TGCAGTGCTAGAGCCGGGACTAGCGGGGGGCACACAGATACGCAGTATTTT; CDR3aa: CSARAGTSGGHTDTQYF
abundance: few; j_gene: TRBJ2-3; d_gene: TRBD2; v_gene: TRBV5-6; CDR3nt: TGTGCCAGCAGCCTAGGGACTAGCGGGAGTATGGGCGATACGCAGTATTTT; CDR3aa: CASSLGTSGSMGDTQYF
abundance: few; j_gene: TRBJ2-5; d_gene: TRBD1; v_gene: TRBV27; CDR3nt: TGTGCCAGCAGGACCGACAGGGATTCGGGAGAGACCCAGTACTTC; CDR3aa: CASRTDRDSGETQYF
abundance: .; j_gene: TRBJ1-4; d_gene: .; v_gene: TRBV12-3/TRBV12-4; CDR3nt: TGTGCCAGCAGTAACAGGGTGTTTAATGAAAAACTGTTTTTT; CDR3aa: CASSNRVFNEKLFF
abundance: .; j_gene: TRBJ1-5; d_gene: .; v_gene: TRBV6-5; CDR3nt: TGTGCCAGCAGTTTACAGGGAGTGGGTCAGACCCAGCATTTT; CDR3aa: CASSLQGVGQTQHF
abundance: few; j_gene: TRBJ1-3; d_gene: .; v_gene: TRBV30; CDR3nt: TGTGCCTGGAGTGGACGGATCTCTGGAAACACCATATATTTT; CDR3aa: CAWSGRISGNTIYF
abundance: .; j_gene: TRBJ1-1; d_gene: .; v_gene: TRBV30; CDR3nt: TGTGCCTGGGGATCCACCGGGACTGAAGCTTTCTTT; CDR3aa: CAWGSTGTEAFF
abundance: few; j_gene: TRBJ2-2; d_gene: .; v_gene: TRBV27; CDR3nt: TGTGCCAGCAGTTTTTCCCAGGGCAGGGAGCTGTTTTTT; CDR3aa: CASSFSQGRELFF
abundance: .; j_gene: TRBJ1-6; d_gene: TRBD1; v_gene: TRBV6-5; CDR3nt: TGTGCCAGCAGTTCACAGGGGGGTAATTCACCCCTCCACTTT; CDR3aa: CASSSQGGNSPLHF
abundance: once; j_gene: TRBJ1-1; d_gene: .; v_gene: TRBV12-3/TRBV12-4; CDR3nt: TGTGCCAGCAGCCTAAGAGAAACTGAAGCTTTCTTT; CDR3aa: CASSLRETEAFF
abundance: .; j_gene: TRBJ2-3; d_gene: .; v_gene: TRBV4-2; CDR3nt: TGTGCCAGCAGCCTATCGGACAGTCCAAGGGCAGATACGCAGTATTTT; CDR3aa: CASSLSDSPRADTQYF
abundance: few; j_gene: TRBJ1-3; d_gene: .; v_gene: TRBV19; CDR3nt: TGTGCCAGTAGTACTTCTGGAAACACCATATATTTT; CDR3aa: CASSTSGNTIYF
abundance: few; j_gene: TRBJ2-4; d_gene: .; v_gene: TRBV6-1; CDR3nt: TGTGCCAGCAGTGAAACGGGGGCGCGTACCAAAAACATTCAGTACTTC; CDR3aa: CASSETGARTKNIQYF
abundance: .; j_gene: TRBJ2-1; d_gene: .; v_gene: TRBV11-1; CDR3nt: TGTGCCAGCAGCAAGAGGTTGGGGGATTCCTACAATGAGCAGTTCTTC; CDR3aa: CASSKRLGDSYNEQFF
abundance: many; j_gene: TRBJ2-3; d_gene: .; v_gene: TRBV6-5; CDR3nt: TGTGCCAGCAGTTACTCGATGGCGGACGTGGATACGCAGTATTTT; CDR3aa: CASSYSMADVDTQYF
abundance: .; j_gene: TRBJ2-4; d_gene: .; v_gene: TRBV19; CDR3nt: TGTGCCAGTAGTACGGGGGGGGCAGGGGGCCCCCGGAACATTCAGTACTTC; CDR3aa: CASSTGGAGGPRNIQYF
abundance: medium-sized; j_gene: TRBJ2-1; d_gene: .; v_gene: TRBV30; CDR3nt: TGTGCCTGGGGACTGTACAACAATGAGCAGTTCTTC; CDR3aa: CAWGLYNNEQFF
abundance: .; j_gene: TRBJ2-1; d_gene: .; v_gene: TRBV28; CDR3nt: TGTGCCAGCAGGCTTACCAATGAGCAGTTCTTC; CDR3aa: CASRLTNEQFF
abundance: many; j_gene: TRBJ2-2; d_gene: .; v_gene: TRBV10-3; CDR3nt: TGTGCCATCAGTAGCGGGTACACCGGGGAGCTGTTTTTT; CDR3aa: CAISSGYTGELFF
abundance: few; j_gene: TRBJ1-1; d_gene: .; v_gene: TRBV19; CDR3nt: TGTGCCAGTAGTATAGGAACAGGGCTGAACACTGAAGCTTTCTTT; CDR3aa: CASSIGTGLNTEAFF